This TCR beta chain was profiled in a study of blood T cells in healthy people across ages. Study context: T cells yielded about one barcoded beta molecule per two cells through template switching.

Primers used in a second PCR of roughly 6 to 12 cycles were a sample-barcoded 5' primer and a J-beta primer mix. Carrying 12 random nucleotides, a template-switch adaptor labeled each individual cDNA molecule. Each CDR3 protein is one row after TCRdb ran MiXCR on the 5' RACE reads. The profile shows approximately 2,000,000 distinct CDR3 sequences, about two fifths of them singletons. This CDR3 is 11 amino acids long. CDR1 is SEHNR, CDR2 FQNEAQ, per germline (reference sequence). Trimming removed 6 bases from V and 7 bases from J; junction bases left unmatched: 2. As for this clonotype: Its specificity is unknown.

Per-sample PBMC isolation yielded at least 6.5 million cells. Findings and caveats of the study: Comparison with aged donors showed that long-lived donors had more naive CD4+ cells and higher diversity.

Sequenced sample: blood. This TCR was recovered from a human donor in good health. The chain carries TRBV7-9 and TRBJ1-1; 7 bases are a match to TRBD1. The CDR3 loop reads CASRRDSEAFF. DNA for the CDR3: TGTGCCAGCAGACGGGACAGTGAAGCTTTCTTT. The full variable domain, rest sourced from reference TRBV7-9 and TRBJ1-1, is DTGVSQNPRHKITKRGQNVTFRCDPISEHNRLYWYRQTLGQGPEFLTYFQNEAQLEKSRLLSDRFSAERPKGSFSTLEIQRTEQGDSAMYLCASRRDSEAFFGQGTRLTVV.